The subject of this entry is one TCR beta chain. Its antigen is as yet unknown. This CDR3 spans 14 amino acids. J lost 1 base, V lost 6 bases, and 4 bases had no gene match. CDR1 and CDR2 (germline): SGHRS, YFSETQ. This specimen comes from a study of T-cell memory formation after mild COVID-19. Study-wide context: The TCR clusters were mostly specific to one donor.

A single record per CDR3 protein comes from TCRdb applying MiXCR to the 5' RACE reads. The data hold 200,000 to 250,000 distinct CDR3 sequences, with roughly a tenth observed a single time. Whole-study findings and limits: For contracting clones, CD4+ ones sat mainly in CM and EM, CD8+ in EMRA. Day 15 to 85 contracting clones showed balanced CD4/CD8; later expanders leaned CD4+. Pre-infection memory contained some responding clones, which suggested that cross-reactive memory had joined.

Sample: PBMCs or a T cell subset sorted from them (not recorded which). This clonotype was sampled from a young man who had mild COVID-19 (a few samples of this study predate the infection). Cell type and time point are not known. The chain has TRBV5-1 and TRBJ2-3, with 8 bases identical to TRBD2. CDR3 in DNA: TGCGCCAGCAACCGGGGGGGAGGCACAGATACGCAGTATTTT. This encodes CASNRGGGTDTQYF.